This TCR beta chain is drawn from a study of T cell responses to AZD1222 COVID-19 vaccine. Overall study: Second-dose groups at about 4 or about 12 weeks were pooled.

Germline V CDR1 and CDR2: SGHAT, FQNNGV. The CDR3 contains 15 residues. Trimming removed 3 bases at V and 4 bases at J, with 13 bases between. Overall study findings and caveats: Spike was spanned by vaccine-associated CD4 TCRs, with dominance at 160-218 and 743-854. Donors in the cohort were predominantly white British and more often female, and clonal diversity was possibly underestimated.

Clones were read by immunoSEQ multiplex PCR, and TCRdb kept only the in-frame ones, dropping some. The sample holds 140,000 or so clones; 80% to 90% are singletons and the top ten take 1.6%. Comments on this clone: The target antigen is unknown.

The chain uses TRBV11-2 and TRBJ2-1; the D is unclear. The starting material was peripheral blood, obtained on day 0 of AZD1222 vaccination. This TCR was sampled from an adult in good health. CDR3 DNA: TGTGCCAGCAGCTTTTCCATAAGTCTATACAATGAGCAGTTCTTC. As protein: CASSFSISLYNEQFF.